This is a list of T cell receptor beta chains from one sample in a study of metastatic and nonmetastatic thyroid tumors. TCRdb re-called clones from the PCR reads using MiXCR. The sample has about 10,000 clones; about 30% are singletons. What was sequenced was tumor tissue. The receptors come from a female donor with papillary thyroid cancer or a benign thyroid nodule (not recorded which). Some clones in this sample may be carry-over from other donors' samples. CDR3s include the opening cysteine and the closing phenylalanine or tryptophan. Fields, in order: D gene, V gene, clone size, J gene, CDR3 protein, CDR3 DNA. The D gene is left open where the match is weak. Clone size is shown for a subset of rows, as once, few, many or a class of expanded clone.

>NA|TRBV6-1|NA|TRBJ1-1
CASTRQRVGEAFF
TGTGCCAGCACCAGACAGAGAGTAGGTGAAGCTTTCTTT
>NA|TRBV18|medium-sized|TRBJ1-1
CASSPGQRGIVAFF
TGTGCCAGCTCACCCGGACAGAGGGGTATCGTCGCTTTCTTT
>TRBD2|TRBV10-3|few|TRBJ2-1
CAISGGLAGDNNEQFF
TGTGCCATCAGTGGGGGACTAGCGGGAGACAACAATGAGCAGTTCTTC
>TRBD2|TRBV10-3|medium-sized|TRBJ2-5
CAIRKREQETQYF
TGTGCCATCAGGAAGCGGGAGCAAGAGACCCAGTACTTC
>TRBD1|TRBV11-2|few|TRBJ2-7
CASSLYLQTGGLYEQYF
TGTGCCAGCAGCTTATACCTTCAGACAGGGGGCTTATACGAGCAGTACTTC
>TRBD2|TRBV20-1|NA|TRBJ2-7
CSARRAGGAYEQYF
TGCAGTGCTAGACGCGCGGGAGGAGCCTACGAGCAGTACTTC
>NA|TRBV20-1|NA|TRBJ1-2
CSAIGQVGHYGYTF
TGCAGTGCTATCGGTCAGGTGGGACACTATGGCTACACCTTC
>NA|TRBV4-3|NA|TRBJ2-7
CASSPPGFRGTYEQYF
TGCGCCAGCAGCCCCCCAGGATTTAGGGGTACGTACGAGCAGTACTTC
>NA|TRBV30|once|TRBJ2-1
CAWDRSSGNEQFF
TGTGCCTGGGATAGGAGCTCCGGGAATGAGCAGTTCTTC
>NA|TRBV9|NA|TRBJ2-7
CASSVGGSSYEQYF
TGTGCCAGCAGCGTAGGTGGGAGCTCCTACGAGCAGTACTTC
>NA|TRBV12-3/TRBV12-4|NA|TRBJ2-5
CASSTSHQETQYF
TGTGCCAGCAGCACTAGCCATCAAGAGACCCAGTACTTC
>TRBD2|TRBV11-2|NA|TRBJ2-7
CASSSGPASGGSSYEQYF
TGTGCCAGCAGCTCGGGCCCGGCATCGGGGGGGTCTTCCTACGAGCAGTACTTC
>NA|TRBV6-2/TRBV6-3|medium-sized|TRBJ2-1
CASSFGGGLVNEQFF
TGTGCCAGCAGTTTTGGGGGGGGGCTCGTCAATGAGCAGTTCTTC
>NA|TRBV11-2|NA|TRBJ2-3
CASSLEGRLGRTDTQYF
TGTGCCAGCAGCTTAGAGGGACGGTTGGGTAGGACAGATACGCAGTATTTT
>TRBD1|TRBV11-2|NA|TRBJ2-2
CASSLLRGGLNTGELFF
TGTGCCAGCAGCTTATTGCGAGGGGGCCTTAACACCGGGGAGCTGTTTTTT
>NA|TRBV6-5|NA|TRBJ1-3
CASSYSSSAGNTIYF
TGTGCCAGCAGTTACTCGTCGAGTGCTGGAAACACCATATATTTT
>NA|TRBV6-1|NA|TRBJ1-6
CASTPWEGDNSPLHF
TGTGCCAGCACACCCTGGGAGGGCGATAATTCACCCCTCCACTTT
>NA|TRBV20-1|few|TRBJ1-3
CSARDRRQGKHTIYF
TGCAGTGCTAGAGATCGTCGGCAGGGGAAGCACACCATATATTTT
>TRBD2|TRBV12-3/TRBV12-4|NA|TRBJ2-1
CASSSGLAGRYNEQFF
TGTGCCAGCAGTTCGGGACTAGCGGGGCGCTACAATGAGCAGTTCTTC
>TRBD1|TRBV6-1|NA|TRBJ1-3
CASTRDPGTAGNTIYF
TGTGCCAGCACTCGAGACCCCGGGACAGCTGGAAACACCATATATTTT
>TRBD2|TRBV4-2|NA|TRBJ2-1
CASSQDTSGSYNEQFF
TGTGCCAGCAGCCAAGATACTAGCGGGAGCTACAATGAGCAGTTCTTC
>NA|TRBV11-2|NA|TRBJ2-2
CASSREVLTGELFF
TGTGCCAGCAGTCGTGAGGTCCTCACCGGGGAGCTGTTTTTT
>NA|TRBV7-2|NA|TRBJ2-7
CASSVPGQPYEQYF
TGTGCCAGCAGCGTCCCGGGTCAGCCCTACGAGCAGTACTTC
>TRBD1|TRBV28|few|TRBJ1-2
CASSFRQGGYGYTF
TGTGCCAGCAGTTTCCGACAGGGCGGCTATGGCTACACCTTC
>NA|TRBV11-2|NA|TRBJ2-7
CASSLGSATNYEQYF
TGTGCCAGCAGCTTAGGGTCGGCTACTAACTACGAGCAGTACTTC
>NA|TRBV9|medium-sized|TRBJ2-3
CASSPLTSAVTDTQYF
TGTGCCAGCAGCCCCCTAACGTCGGCGGTCACAGATACGCAGTATTTT
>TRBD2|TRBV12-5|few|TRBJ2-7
CASGPSGRAVEQYF
TGTGCTAGTGGACCTAGCGGGAGGGCTGTCGAGCAGTACTTC
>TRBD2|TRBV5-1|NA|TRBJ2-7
CASSLYGTSEYEQYF
TGCGCCAGCAGCTTATACGGGACTAGCGAGTACGAGCAGTACTTC
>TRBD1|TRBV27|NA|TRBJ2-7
CASSAGSGTGDSYEQYF
TGTGCCAGCAGTGCGGGGTCTGGGACAGGGGACTCCTACGAGCAGTACTTC
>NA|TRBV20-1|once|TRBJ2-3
CSASGNSPSDTQYF
TGCAGTGCTAGCGGTAACAGTCCTTCAGATACGCAGTATTTT
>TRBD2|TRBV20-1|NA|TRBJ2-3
CSARDSLASGDTDTQYF
TGCAGTGCTAGAGATAGTTTGGCTAGCGGAGACACAGATACGCAGTATTTT
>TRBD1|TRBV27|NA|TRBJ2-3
CASCFRGLGSDTQYF
TGTGCCAGCTGTTTCAGGGGGCTGGGATCAGATACGCAGTATTTT
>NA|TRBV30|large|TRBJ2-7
CAWSFQGAYRRERGEQYF
TGTGCCTGGAGTTTTCAGGGGGCGTATCGGCGGGAGAGAGGCGAGCAGTACTTC
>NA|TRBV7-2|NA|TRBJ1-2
CASSLGQGNYGYTF
TGTGCCAGCAGCTTAGGGCAGGGGAACTATGGCTACACCTTC
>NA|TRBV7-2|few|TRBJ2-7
CASSLVFGDEQYF
TGTGCCAGCAGCTTAGTATTCGGCGACGAGCAGTACTTC
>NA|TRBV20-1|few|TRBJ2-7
CSAKGGGTTSYEQYF
TGCAGTGCTAAGGGAGGGGGCACCACCTCCTACGAGCAGTACTTC